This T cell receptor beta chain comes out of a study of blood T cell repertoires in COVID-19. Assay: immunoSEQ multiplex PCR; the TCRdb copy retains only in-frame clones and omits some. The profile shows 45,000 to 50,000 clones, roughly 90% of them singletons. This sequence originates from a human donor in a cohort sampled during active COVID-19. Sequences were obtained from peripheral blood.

Written as DNA, the CDR3 is TGTGCCAGCAGACAAGTCGTACAGCCCTATGGCTACACCTTC. This encodes CASRQVVQPYGYTF. The gene calls are TRBV13 and TRBJ1-2; D gene uncertain. This CDR3 region has 14 residues. Germline values: CDR1 PRHDT, CDR2 FYEKMQ (reference sequence). V was shortened by 6 bases and J by 4 bases, with 15 bases between the two germline ends. Supplemented by reference TRBV13 and TRBJ1-2, the full variable domain reads AAGVIQSPRHLIKEKRETATLKCYPIPRHDTVYWYQQGPGQDPQFLISFYEKMQSDKGSIPDRFSAQQFSDYHSELNMSSLELGDSALYFCASRQVVQPYGYTFGSGTRLTVV.